This T cell receptor beta chain was documented in a study of blood T cell repertoires in COVID-19. Turning to the study itself: The study drew acute and convalescent COVID-19 samples from the United States, Italy and Spain. T cells, B-cell-depleted T cells, or PBMCs supplied cDNA or gDNA.

In the original workflow: Estimation of nucleated cell counts was performed using reference gene primer amplification. The data were produced by immunoSEQ multiplex PCR, yet TCRdb's version contains in-frame clones alone and is incomplete. That table is the source of V, J and clone size, and D and trimming were worked out from the DNA. The sample includes approximately 84,000 clones, less than 90% of them seen just once. Germline CDR1 SGHRS, CDR2 YFSETQ. The CDR3 runs to 16 residues. V was clipped by 4 bases and J by 4 bases; unmatched bases: 10. This TCR came from a human donor in a cohort sampled during active COVID-19. Sequenced: peripheral blood. V is TRBV5-1 and J is TRBJ1-4, with 7 bases matching TRBD1. The CDR3 sequence: CASSAFPGQSNEKLFF. The CDR3 nucleotides read TGCGCCAGCAGCGCCTTCCCGGGACAGAGTAATGAAAAACTGTTTTTT.